This T cell receptor (beta chain) was sequenced during a study of T cell responses to AZD1222 COVID-19 vaccine. TCRdb's table, derived via immunoSEQ multiplex PCR, lists solely in-frame clones and lacks some. Here the sample spans 60,000 to 85,000 clones, around 90% being singletons. It was second doses at about 4 or about 12 weeks that were pooled. This material consisted of peripheral blood, taken 28 days after the second AZD1222 dose. This clonotype was obtained from an adult who received the AZD1222 COVID-19 vaccine.

The CDR3 DNA follows: TGTGCCTGGAGCCCGATAGGGGCTGGAAACACCATATATTTT. Protein sequence: CAWSPIGAGNTIYF. V is TRBV30 and J is TRBJ1-3; TRBD1 might be the D (5 bases). V lost 3 bases to trimming and J lost 2 bases, with 11 bases between them. This CDR3 spans 14 amino acids. The germline gives CDR1 GTSNPN, CDR2 SVGIG (reference sequence).